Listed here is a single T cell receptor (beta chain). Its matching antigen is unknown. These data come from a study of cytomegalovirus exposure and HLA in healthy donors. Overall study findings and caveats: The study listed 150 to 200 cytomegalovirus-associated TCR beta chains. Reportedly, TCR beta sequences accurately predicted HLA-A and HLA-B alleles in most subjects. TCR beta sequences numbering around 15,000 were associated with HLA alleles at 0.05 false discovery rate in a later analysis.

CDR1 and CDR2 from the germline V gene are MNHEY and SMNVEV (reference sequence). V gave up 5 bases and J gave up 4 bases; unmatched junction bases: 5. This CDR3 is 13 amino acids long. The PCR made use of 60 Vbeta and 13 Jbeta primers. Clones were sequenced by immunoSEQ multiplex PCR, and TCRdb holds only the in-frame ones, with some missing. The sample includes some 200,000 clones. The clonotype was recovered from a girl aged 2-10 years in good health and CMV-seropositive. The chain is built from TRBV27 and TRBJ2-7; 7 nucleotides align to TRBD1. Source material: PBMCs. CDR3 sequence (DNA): TGTGCCAGCAGTCCGGGACAGTATTACGAGCAGTACTTC. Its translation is CASSPGQYYEQYF.